The T cell receptor (beta chain) under discussion was sequenced for a study of T cell repertoires in ileal Crohn's disease. The CDR3 is 14 residues long. The germline V gene encodes CDR1 LNHDA and CDR2 SQIVND (reference sequence). Unmatched junction bases numbered 4, after V lost 4 bases and J lost 7 bases. The assay was immunoSEQ multiplex PCR, and TCRdb's table has in-frame clones only and misses some. The repertoire has some 4,700 clones, 78% of them found once; the top ten carry approximately 12%. This TCR was recovered from an adult with Crohn's disease. The chain uses TRBV19 and TRBJ2-2, with TRBD2 matching 9 bases. The sequenced material came from ileal tissue. The CDR3 here is CASSRRGGVGELFF. The CDR3 coding sequence is TGTGCCAGTAGTAGGCGGGGGGGGGTCGGGGAGCTGTTTTTT. The whole variable domain, filled in from reference TRBV19 and TRBJ2-2, reads DGGITQSPKYLFRKEGQNVTLSCEQNLNHDAMYWYRQDPGQGLRLIYYSQIVNDFQKGDIAEGYSVSREKKESFPLTVTSAQKNPTAFYLCASSRRGGVGELFFGEGSRLTVL.